The 24 T cell receptor beta chains in this list originate from one sample, sequenced in a study of Graves' ophthalmopathy and Graves' hyperthyroidism. RNA transcripts were the source from which TCR beta CDR3 regions were amplified. Scientists carried out first-round RT-PCR using HTBI primers and then a second-round multiplex PCR. TCRdb independently ran MiXCR on the multiplex PCR reads; one entry per CDR3 protein. Among 57,000 or so distinct CDR3 sequences, roughly 47% were seen once, and the ten largest hold roughly 5%. Sequenced: peripheral blood. These receptor sequences come from an adult woman with Graves' ophthalmopathy.

The chain links TRBV20-1 to TRBJ1-1, with D unclear. The length of the CDR3 is 12 residues. Germline values: CDR1 DFQATT, CDR2 SNEGSKA (reference sequence). V lost 0 bases, J lost 8 bases, and 10 bases lay in between. The CDR3 sequence: CSARDRGFEAFF. The CDR3 DNA is TGCAGTGCTAGAGATCGGGGTTTCGAAGCTTTCTTT.

This clonotype was observed many times. V usage is TRBV11-1 and J usage is TRBJ2-3; TRBD1 or TRBD2 may be the D gene (7 bases each). The CDR3 runs to 16 residues. The V end was cut by 4 bases, the J end by 1 base, with 15 bases between. Germline CDR1 SGHAT, CDR2 FQDESV (reference sequence). This chain's CDR3 is CASSSSSGTGTDTQYF. Written as DNA, the CDR3 is TGTGCCAGCAGCTCCTCCAGCGGGACAGGCACAGATACGCAGTATTTT. The full variable domain, its missing parts supplied by reference TRBV11-1 and TRBJ2-3, is EAEVAQSPRYKITEKSQAVAFWCDPISGHATLYWYRQILGQGPELLVQFQDESVVDDSQLPKDRFSAERLKGVDSTLKIQPAELGDSAMYLCASSSSSGTGTDTQYFGPGTRLTVL.

With regard to this clonotype: One end of the junction fails to match germline, which may point to a read error. The gene calls are TRBV6-5 and TRBJ1-6; tentatively, D is TRBD1 (6 bases). Germline V gene data show CDR1 as MNHEY and CDR2 as SVGAGI. This CDR3 has 16 amino acids. This chain's CDR3 is CASTYQGSGVGTPLHF. CDR3 sequence (DNA): TGTGCCAGCACTTACCAGGGATCAGGGGTAGGCACACCCCTCCACTTT.

Note on this clonotype: A much larger clone sits a single nucleotide away, making a read error possible. The chain has TRBV15 and TRBJ2-4; perhaps TRBD2 as D (6 bases). Germline V gene data show CDR1 as LNHNV and CDR2 as YYDKDF (reference sequence). The CDR3 spans 16 residues. The CDR3 sequence is CATGSGRRGADDIQYF. In nucleotides, the CDR3 is TGTGCCACCGGCAGTGGGCGGCGGGGAGCGGATGACATTCAGTACTTC.

The CDR3 sequence: CAISESMCSAEQYF. For the CDR3, the DNA is TGTGCCATCAGTGAGTCGATGTGTAGCGCCGAGCAGTACTTC. The gene calls are TRBV10-3 and TRBJ2-7; D might be TRBD2 (5 bases). This CDR3 is 14 amino acids long. V gave up 0 bases and J gave up 6 bases, with 12 bases separating them. Germline CDR1 reads ENHRY; CDR2 reads SYGVKD.

This clonotype was seen once. This chain connects TRBV20-1 to TRBJ2-7; 9 bases align to TRBD2. Unmatched junction bases numbered 6, after V lost 0 bases and J lost 3 bases. The CDR3 length is 15 residues. Germline CDR1 reads DFQATT; CDR2 reads SNEGSKA (reference sequence). CDR3 DNA sequence: TGCAGTGCTAGAGATAGCGGGAGAATTGGCTACGAGCAGTACTTC. Residues: CSARDSGRIGYEQYF.

Comments on this clonotype: One end of the junction fails to match germline, which may point to a read error. This chain links TRBV20-1 with TRBJ2-7; 7 positions match TRBD1. Germline CDR1 and CDR2: DFQATT and SNEGSKA (reference sequence). The CDR3 is 14 residues long. CDR3 in amino acids: CSAPRQGGSYEQYF. As DNA, the CDR3 is TGCAGTGCTCCTAGACAGGGTGGCTCCTATGAGCAGTACTTC.

Details on this clonotype: Compared with germline, one end of the junction differs, possibly owing to a read error. The rearrangement uses TRBV20-1 and TRBJ2-3; D is unclear. Germline V gene lookup returns CDR1 DFQATT and CDR2 SNEGSKA (reference sequence). This CDR3 region has 12 residues. The CDR3 coding sequence is TGCAGTGCGCGTCAGACCACAGATACGCAGCACTTT. Translated: CSARQTTDTQHF.

This sequence joins TRBV10-3 and TRBJ2-7; D unresolved. V shed 10 bases and J shed 5 bases, with 12 bases lying between them. The CDR3 spans 11 residues. Germline CDR1 is ENHRY and CDR2 is SYGVKD. In DNA form, the CDR3 reads TGTGCCACTTCGACGGATGACGAGCAGTACTTC. This encodes CATSTDDEQYF.

Note on this clonotype: Sequence at one end of the junction differs from germline and may be a read error. V and J are TRBV10-3 and TRBJ2-3, with TRBD2 identical over 7 bases. The CDR3 length is 15 residues. CDR1 and CDR2 (germline): ENHRY, SYGVKD. CDR3 DNA: TGTGCCAGCAGTTTAGGGAGCGGGGACACAGATACGCAGTATTTT. This sequence encodes CASSLGSGDTDTQYF.

This chain connects TRBV9 to TRBJ2-7; 8 bases map to TRBD2. Germline V lookup: CDR1 SGDLS, CDR2 YYNGEE. Unmatched junction bases numbered 2, after V lost 3 bases and J lost 6 bases. The CDR3 length is 12 residues. CDR3 residues: CASSAGGGEQYF. DNA of the CDR3: TGTGCCAGCAGCGCCGGGGGGGGCGAGCAGTACTTC.

This clonotype rates as medium-sized. The genes are TRBV24-1 and TRBJ1-2; 7 bases are shared with TRBD1. V shed 7 bases, J shed 3 bases, and the junction held 4 bases outside the gene matches. Per the germline V gene, CDR1 is KGHDR and CDR2 is SFDVKD. The CDR3 length is 13 residues. The CDR3 DNA reads TGTGCCACCAGCCCGACAGGGTACTATGGCTACACCTTC. The encoded protein is CATSPTGYYGYTF.

The chain joins TRBV7-2 to TRBJ2-5, with a possible D match to TRBD1 (6 bases). This CDR3 spans 13 amino acids. Trimming took off 5 bases at V and 4 bases at J, with 11 bases between the two ends. Germline assignment: CDR1 SGHTA and CDR2 FQGNSA. The CDR3 protein is CASSLQTGETQYF. CDR3 bases: TGTGCCAGCAGCCTACAGACAGGAGAGACCCAGTACTTC.

CDR3 loop: CASNPGRAARETQYF. The CDR3 DNA reads as TGTGCCAGCAACCCGGGCAGGGCCGCCCGAGAGACCCAGTACTTC. This sequence joins TRBV5-5 and TRBJ2-5, with TRBD1 as a possible D gene (5 bases). Germline V gene sequence: CDR1 SGHKS, CDR2 YYEKEE (reference sequence). The CDR3 consists of 15 residues. V was shortened by 6 bases and J by 4 bases, with 19 bases between the two germline ends.

This clonotype has ten or more counts. This sequence joins TRBV4-3 and TRBJ2-6; no definite D call. The V and J ends lost 0 bases and 0 bases respectively, with 6 bases between them. The CDR3 totals 16 residues. Germline CDR1 is LGHNA and CDR2 is YSLEER. The CDR3 loop reads CASSQDVGSGANVLTF. The CDR3 nucleotides are TGCGCCAGCAGCCAAGACGTAGGCTCTGGGGCCAACGTCCTGACTTTC.

At least ten counts were recorded for this clonotype. J is TRBJ2-1 and V is TRBV20-1; maybe TRBD2 (5 bases). V was clipped by 0 bases and J by 9 bases, with 21 bases between them. Germline values: CDR1 DFQATT, CDR2 SNEGSKA (reference sequence). CDR3 size: 16 residues. The CDR3 here is CSARDPSAVRGSEQFF. In nucleotides, the CDR3 is TGCAGTGCTAGAGATCCCTCAGCGGTCCGAGGGAGTGAGCAGTTCTTC.

The V and J genes are TRBV10-3 and TRBJ2-7; D possibly corresponds to TRBD2 (5 bases). Germline values: CDR1 ENHRY, CDR2 SYGVKD. This CDR3 is built from 11 residues. The CDR3 sequence is CPLGVSYEQYF. CDR3 bases: TGTCCCTTGGGAGTCTCCTACGAGCAGTACTTC.

The gene calls are TRBV24-1 and TRBJ2-7; D may be TRBD2 (6 bases). Trimming removed 5 bases from V and 5 bases from J, with 12 bases in between. The germline CDR1 and CDR2 sequences are KGHDR and SFDVKD. This CDR3 is built from 13 residues. Here the CDR3 DNA reads TGTGCCACCAGTGCCGCTCGGGGGAACGAGCAGTACTTC. Translation gives CATSAARGNEQYF.

In its sample, this clonotype was seen many times. The CDR3 loop is CAWRGREHAFF. The CDR3 DNA sequence: TGTGCCTGGAGGGGCAGGGAGCATGCTTTCTTT. V gene TRBV30 combines with J gene TRBJ1-1, with a tentative D call TRBD1 (5 bases). The CDR3 extends over 11 amino acids. Trimming left V 3 bases short and J 11 bases short, with 13 bases between. Germline-derived CDR1 and CDR2 are GTSNPN and SVGIG (reference sequence). The full variable domain, in which reference TRBV30 and TRBJ1-1 provide the parts outside the CDR3, is SQTIHQWPATLVQPVGSPLSLECTVEGTSNPNLYWYRQAAGRGLQLLFYSVGIGQISSEVPQNLSASRPQDRQFILSSKKLLLSDSGFYLCAWRGREHAFFGQGTRLTVV.

This clonotype is labeled as medium-sized. This rearrangement joins TRBV29-1 to TRBJ1-2; no firm D call. V lost 0 bases and J lost 4, with 12 bases in between. The germline V gene encodes CDR1 SQVTM and CDR2 ANQGSEA. The CDR3 length is 14 residues. DNA of the CDR3: TGCAGCGTTGAAGAAATAGTACAGACCTATGGCTACACCTTC. Amino acid sequence: CSVEEIVQTYGYTF.

The CDR3 loop reads CASSLSQLNGYTF. CDR3 bases: TGCGCCAGCAGCTTGTCACAGCTCAATGGCTACACCTTC. The chain has TRBV5-1 and TRBJ1-2; D ambiguous. Germline V gene data show CDR1 as SGHRS and CDR2 as YFSETQ. Trimming took 1 base from V and 6 from J, leaving 10 bases between them. The CDR3 has 13 residues. Full variable domain (rest looked up from reference TRBV5-1 and TRBJ1-2): KAGVTQTPRYLIKTRGQQVTLSCSPISGHRSVSWYQQTPGQGLQFLFEYFSETQRNKGNFPGRFSGRQFSNSRSEMNVSTLELGDSALYLCASSLSQLNGYTFGSGTRLTVV.

The V and J genes are TRBV19 and TRBJ2-7, with 8 bases identical to TRBD1. The CDR3 is made up of 13 amino acids. Germline values: CDR1 LNHDA, CDR2 SQIVND (reference sequence). Germline trimming cut 9 bases from V and 5 bases from J; bases unmatched to any gene: 9. The CDR3 DNA reads as TGTGCCAGAGGACACGGACAGGGTAACGAGCAGTACTTC. It translates to CARGHGQGNEQYF.

The chain is built from TRBV10-3 and TRBJ1-2, with 7 bases that match TRBD1. V shed 3 bases, J shed 7 bases, and the junction held 8 bases outside the gene matches. The length of the CDR3 is 14 residues. CDR1 ENHRY and CDR2 SYGVKD come from the germline V gene. DNA of the CDR3: TGTGCCATCAGTGACAGCGGGACAGACGGTGGCTACACCTTC. This translates into CAISDSGTDGGYTF.

This clonotype was found many times. The V call is TRBV19, the J call TRBJ2-7; D tentatively reads TRBD1 or TRBD2 (6 bases each). CDR1 is LNHDA and CDR2 is SQIVND in the germline V gene (reference sequence). CDR3 length: 16 amino acids. V dropped 5 bases and J dropped 1 base, with 18 bases sitting between them. The CDR3 DNA is TGTGCCAGTAGTTTATCCGAGGGGGGCCGGTCCTACGAGCAGTACTTC. It is translated as CASSLSEGGRSYEQYF. Variable domain in full (rest from reference TRBV19 and TRBJ2-7): DGGITQSPKYLFRKEGQNVTLSCEQNLNHDAMYWYRQDPGQGLRLIYYSQIVNDFQKGDIAEGYSVSREKKESFPLTVTSAQKNPTAFYLCASSLSEGGRSYEQYFGPGTRLTVT.